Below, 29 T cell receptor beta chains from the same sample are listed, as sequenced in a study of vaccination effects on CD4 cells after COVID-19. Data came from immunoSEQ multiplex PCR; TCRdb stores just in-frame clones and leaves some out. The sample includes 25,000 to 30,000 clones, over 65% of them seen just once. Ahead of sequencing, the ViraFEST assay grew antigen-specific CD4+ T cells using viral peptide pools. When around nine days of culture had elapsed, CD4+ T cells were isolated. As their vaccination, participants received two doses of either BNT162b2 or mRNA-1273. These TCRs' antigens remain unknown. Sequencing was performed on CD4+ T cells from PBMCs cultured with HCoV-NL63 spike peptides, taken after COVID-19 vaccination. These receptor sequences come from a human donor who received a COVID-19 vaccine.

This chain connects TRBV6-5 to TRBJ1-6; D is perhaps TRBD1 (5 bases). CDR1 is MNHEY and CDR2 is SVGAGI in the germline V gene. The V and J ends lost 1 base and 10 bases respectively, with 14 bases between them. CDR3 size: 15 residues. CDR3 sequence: CASSYWGTRGSPLHF. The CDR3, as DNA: TGTGCCAGCAGTTACTGGGGGACCCGCGGGTCACCCCTCCACTTT.

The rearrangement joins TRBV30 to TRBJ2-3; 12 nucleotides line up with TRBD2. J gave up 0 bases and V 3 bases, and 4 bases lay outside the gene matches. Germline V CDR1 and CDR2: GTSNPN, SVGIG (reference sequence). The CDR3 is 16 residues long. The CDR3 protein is CAWSPGTSGSTDTQYF. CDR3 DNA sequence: TGTGCCTGGAGCCCCGGGACTAGCGGGAGCACAGATACGCAGTATTTT. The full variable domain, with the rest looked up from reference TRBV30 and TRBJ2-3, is SQTIHQWPATLVQPVGSPLSLECTVEGTSNPNLYWYRQAAGRGLQLLFYSVGIGQISSEVPQNLSASRPQDRQFILSSKKLLLSDSGFYLCAWSPGTSGSTDTQYFGPGTRLTVL.

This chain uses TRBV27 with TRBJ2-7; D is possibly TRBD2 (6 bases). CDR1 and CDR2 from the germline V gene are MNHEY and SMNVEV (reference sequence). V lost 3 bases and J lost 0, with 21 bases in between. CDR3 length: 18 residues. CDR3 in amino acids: CASSFPASSEHSSYEQYF. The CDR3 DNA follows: TGTGCCAGCAGTTTCCCAGCCTCTAGCGAACATAGCTCCTACGAGCAGTACTTC.

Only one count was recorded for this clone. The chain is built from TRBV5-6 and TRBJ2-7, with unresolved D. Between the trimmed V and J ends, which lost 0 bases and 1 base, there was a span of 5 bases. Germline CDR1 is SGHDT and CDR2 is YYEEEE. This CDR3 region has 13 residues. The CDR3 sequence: CASSLGVSYEQYF. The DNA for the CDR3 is TGTGCCAGCAGCTTGGGGGTTTCCTACGAGCAGTACTTC.

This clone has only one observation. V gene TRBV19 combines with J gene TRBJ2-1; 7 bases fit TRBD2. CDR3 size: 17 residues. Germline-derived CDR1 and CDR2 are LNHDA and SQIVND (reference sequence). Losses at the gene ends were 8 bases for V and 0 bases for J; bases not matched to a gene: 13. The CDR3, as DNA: TGTGCCAGTCGCCGGGACTATTACCTCCTCTCCTACAATGAGCAGTTCTTC. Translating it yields CASRRDYYLLSYNEQFF.

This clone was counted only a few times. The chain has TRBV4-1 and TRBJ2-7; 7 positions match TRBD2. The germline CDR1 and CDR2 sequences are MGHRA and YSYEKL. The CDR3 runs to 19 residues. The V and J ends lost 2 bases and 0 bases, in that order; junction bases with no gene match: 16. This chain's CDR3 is CASSQIQTSSGTSSYEQYF. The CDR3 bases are TGCGCCAGCAGCCAAATCCAAACTTCTAGCGGTACTAGCTCCTACGAGCAGTACTTC.

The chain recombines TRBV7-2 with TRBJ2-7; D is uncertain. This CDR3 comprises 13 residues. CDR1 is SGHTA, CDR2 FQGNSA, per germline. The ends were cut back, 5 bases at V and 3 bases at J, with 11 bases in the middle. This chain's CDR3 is CASSGRNLYEQYF. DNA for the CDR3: TGTGCCAGCAGCGGAAGAAACCTCTACGAGCAGTACTTC.

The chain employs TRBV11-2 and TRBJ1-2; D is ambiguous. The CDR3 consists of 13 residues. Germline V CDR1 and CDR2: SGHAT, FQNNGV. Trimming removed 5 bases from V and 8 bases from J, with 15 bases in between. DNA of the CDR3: TGTGCCAGCAGCCCGCGGCGGGAGGACGGCTACACCTTC. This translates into CASSPRREDGYTF.

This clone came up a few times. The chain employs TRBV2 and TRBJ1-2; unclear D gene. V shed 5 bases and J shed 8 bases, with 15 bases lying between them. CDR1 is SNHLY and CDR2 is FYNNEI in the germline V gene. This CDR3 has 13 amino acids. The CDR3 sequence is CASSKGYREGYTF. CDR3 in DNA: TGTGCCAGCAGTAAAGGGTACCGGGAAGGCTACACCTTC. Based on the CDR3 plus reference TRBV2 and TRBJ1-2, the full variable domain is EPEVTQTPSHQVTQMGQEVILRCVPISNHLYFYWYRQILGQKVEFLVSFYNNEISEKSEIFDDQFSVERPDGSNFTLKIRSTKLEDSAMYFCASSKGYREGYTFGSGTRLTVV.

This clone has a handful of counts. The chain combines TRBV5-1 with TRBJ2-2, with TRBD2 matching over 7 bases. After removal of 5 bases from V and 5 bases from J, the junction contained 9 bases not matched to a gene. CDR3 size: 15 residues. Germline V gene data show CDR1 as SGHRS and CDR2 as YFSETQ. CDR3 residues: CASRPTGGGTGELFF. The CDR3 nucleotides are TGCGCCAGCAGGCCTACGGGAGGTGGGACCGGGGAGCTGTTTTTT.

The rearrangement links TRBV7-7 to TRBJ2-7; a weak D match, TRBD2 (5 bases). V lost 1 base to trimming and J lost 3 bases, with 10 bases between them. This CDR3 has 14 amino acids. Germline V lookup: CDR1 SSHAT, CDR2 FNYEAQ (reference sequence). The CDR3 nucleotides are TGTGCCAGCAGCTTAGGGGAGAAACACTACGAGCAGTACTTC. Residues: CASSLGEKHYEQYF.

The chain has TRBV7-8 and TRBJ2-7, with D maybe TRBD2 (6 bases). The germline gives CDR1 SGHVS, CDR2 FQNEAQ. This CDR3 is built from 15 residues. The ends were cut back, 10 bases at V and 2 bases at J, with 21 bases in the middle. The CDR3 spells CATRRRGATPYEQYF. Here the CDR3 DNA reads TGTGCCACCCGGCGACGCGGGGCCACCCCCTACGAGCAGTACTTC.

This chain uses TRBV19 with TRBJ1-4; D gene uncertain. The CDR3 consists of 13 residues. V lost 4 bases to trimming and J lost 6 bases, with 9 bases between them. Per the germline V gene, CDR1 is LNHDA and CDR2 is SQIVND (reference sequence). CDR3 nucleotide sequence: TGTGCCAGTAGTAGCGACCTGGATGAAAAACTGTTTTTT. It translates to CASSSDLDEKLFF.

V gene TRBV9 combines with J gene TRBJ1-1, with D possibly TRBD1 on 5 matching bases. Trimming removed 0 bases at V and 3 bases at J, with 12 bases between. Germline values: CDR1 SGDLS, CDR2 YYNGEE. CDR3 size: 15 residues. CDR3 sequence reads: CASSVEGQGYTEAFF. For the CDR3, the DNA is TGTGCCAGCAGCGTAGAGGGTCAGGGCTACACTGAAGCTTTCTTT.

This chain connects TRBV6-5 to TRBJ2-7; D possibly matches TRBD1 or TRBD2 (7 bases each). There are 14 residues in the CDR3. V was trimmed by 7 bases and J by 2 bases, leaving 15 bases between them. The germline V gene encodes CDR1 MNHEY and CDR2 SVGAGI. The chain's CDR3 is CASTLRGGTYEQYF. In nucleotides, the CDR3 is TGTGCCAGCACCCTCAGGGGGGGAACCTACGAGCAGTACTTC.

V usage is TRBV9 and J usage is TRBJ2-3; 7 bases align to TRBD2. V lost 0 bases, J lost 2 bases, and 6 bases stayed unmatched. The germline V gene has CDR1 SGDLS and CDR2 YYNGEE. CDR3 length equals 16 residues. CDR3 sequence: CASSVGLLAVTDTQYF. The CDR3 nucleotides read TGTGCCAGCAGCGTAGGGCTTCTAGCGGTCACAGATACGCAGTATTTT.

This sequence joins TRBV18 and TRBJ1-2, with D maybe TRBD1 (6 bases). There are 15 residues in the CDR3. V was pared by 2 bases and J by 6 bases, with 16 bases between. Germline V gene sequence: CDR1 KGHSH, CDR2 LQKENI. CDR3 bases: TGTGCCAGCTCACCATCGGTCGCAGGGGCGGATGGCTACACCTTC. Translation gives CASSPSVAGADGYTF.

The CDR3 DNA is TGTGCCAGCTCACCAGGAGAGACCCAGTACTTC. Its protein is CASSPGETQYF. The chain links TRBV18 to TRBJ2-5; D unresolved. Looked up from germline, CDR1 is KGHSH and CDR2 is LQKENI. Trimming shortened V by 2 bases and J by 4 bases, and 2 bases separated the two germline ends. The CDR3 is 11 residues long.

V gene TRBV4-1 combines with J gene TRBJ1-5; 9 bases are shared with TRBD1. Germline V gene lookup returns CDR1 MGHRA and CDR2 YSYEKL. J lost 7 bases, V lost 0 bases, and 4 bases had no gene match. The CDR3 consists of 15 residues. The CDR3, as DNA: TGCGCCAGCAGCCAAGAGGGACAGGGTGCCCAGCCCCAGCATTTT. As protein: CASSQEGQGAQPQHF.

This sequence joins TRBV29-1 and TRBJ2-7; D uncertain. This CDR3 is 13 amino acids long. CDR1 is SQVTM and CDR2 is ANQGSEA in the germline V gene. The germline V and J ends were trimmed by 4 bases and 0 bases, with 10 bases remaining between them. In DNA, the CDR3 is TGCAGCGTTGTGGCAGGCCTCTCCTACGAGCAGTACTTC. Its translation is CSVVAGLSYEQYF.

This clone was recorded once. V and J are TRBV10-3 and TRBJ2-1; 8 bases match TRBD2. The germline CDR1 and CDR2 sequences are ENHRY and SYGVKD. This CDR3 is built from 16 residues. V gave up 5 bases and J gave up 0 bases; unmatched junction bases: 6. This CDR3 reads CAISRTSGYSYNEQFF. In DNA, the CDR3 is TGTGCCATCAGTAGAACTAGCGGATACTCCTACAATGAGCAGTTCTTC.

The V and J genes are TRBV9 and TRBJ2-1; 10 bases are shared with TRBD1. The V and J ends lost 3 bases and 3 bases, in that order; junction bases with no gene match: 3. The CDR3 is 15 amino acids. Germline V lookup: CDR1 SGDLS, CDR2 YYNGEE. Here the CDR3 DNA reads TGTGCCAGCAGCGCCCGGGACAGGGGCTACAATGAGCAGTTCTTC. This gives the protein CASSARDRGYNEQFF.

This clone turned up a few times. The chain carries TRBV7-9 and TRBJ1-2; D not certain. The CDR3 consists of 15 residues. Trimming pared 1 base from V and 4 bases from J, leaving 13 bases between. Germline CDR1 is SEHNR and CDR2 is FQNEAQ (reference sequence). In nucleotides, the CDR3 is TGTGCCAGCAGCTTAGGAGTGGCGGGGTCCTATGGCTACACCTTC. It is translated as CASSLGVAGSYGYTF.

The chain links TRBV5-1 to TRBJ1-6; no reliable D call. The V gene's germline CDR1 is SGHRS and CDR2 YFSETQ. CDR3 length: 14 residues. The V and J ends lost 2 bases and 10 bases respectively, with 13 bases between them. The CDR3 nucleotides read TGCGCCAGCAGCTTTCATAGGGATGGATCACCCCTCCACTTT. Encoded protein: CASSFHRDGSPLHF. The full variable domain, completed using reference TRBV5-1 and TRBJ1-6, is KAGVTQTPRYLIKTRGQQVTLSCSPISGHRSVSWYQQTPGQGLQFLFEYFSETQRNKGNFPGRFSGRQFSNSRSEMNVSTLELGDSALYLCASSFHRDGSPLHFGNGTRLTVT.

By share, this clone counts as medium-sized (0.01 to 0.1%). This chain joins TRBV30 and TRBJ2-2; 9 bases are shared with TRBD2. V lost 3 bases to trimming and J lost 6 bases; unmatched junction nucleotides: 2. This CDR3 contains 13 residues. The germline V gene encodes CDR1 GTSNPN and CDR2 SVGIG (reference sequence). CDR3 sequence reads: CAWRLAGSGELFF. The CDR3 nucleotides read TGTGCCTGGAGGCTAGCGGGGTCCGGGGAGCTGTTTTTT.

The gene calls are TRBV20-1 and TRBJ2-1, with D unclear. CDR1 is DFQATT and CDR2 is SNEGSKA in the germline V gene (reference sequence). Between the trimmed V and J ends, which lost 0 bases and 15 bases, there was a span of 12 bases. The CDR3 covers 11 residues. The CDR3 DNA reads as TGCAGTGCTAGAGATTTCCCAGAGGTGTTCTTC. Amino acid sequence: CSARDFPEVFF.

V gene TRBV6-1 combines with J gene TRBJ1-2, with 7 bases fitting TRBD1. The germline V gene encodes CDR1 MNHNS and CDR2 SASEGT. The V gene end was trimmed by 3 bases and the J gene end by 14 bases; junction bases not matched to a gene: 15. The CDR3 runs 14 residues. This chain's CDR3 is CASSDRRGAGGRTF. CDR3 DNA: TGTGCCAGCAGTGACCGCCGCGGGGCAGGGGGTCGAACCTTC.

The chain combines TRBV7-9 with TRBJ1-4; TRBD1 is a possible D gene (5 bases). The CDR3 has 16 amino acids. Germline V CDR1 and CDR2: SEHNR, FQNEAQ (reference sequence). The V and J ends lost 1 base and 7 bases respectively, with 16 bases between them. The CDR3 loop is CASSLVIWQGGEKLFF. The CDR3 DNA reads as TGTGCCAGCAGCTTAGTTATTTGGCAGGGAGGTGAAAAACTGTTTTTT.

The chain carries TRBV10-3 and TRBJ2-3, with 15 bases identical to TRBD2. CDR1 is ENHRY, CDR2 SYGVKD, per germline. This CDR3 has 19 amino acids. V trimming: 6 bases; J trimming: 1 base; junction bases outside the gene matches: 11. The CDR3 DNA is TGTGCCATCAGGACGGGACTAGCGGGGGGATCAGACGGCACAGATACGCAGTATTTT. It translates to CAIRTGLAGGSDGTDTQYF.